Listed below are T cell receptor beta chains from one sample, sequenced in a study of cytomegalovirus exposure and HLA in healthy donors. Using immunoSEQ multiplex PCR, the repertoire was profiled, and TCRdb retains in-frame clones only, with some absent. Its clone listing holds roughly 51,000 clones. Sequenced material: PBMCs. The source is a woman between 35 and 50 years old in good health and CMV-seronegative. The CDR3 runs from the conserved cysteine through the conserved F or W. Each record gives: CDR3 DNA, CDR3 protein, D gene, V gene, J gene. A D gene is named only where the DNA matches it firmly.

CDR3 DNA: TGCGCCAGCAGCCAAGGGTACGCAGGGCTAGTCGACTATGGCTACACCTTC
CDR3 protein: CASSQGYAGLVDYGYTF
D gene: -
V gene: TRBV4-1
J gene: TRBJ1-2

CDR3 DNA: TGTGCCAGCAGCTACTCGCGGGGGGGGACAGGGGGCAATGAGCAGTTCTTC
CDR3 protein: CASSYSRGGTGGNEQFF
D gene: TRBD1
V gene: TRBV7-6
J gene: TRBJ2-1

CDR3 DNA: TGTGCCAGCAGCTTAGTACTAGCGGGGAAAGGGACCCAGTACTTC
CDR3 protein: CASSLVLAGKGTQYF
D gene: TRBD2
V gene: TRBV7-6
J gene: TRBJ2-5

CDR3 DNA: TGTGCCAGCTCACAAGGGACAGTGAACACTGAAGCTTTCTTT
CDR3 protein: CASSQGTVNTEAFF
D gene: TRBD1
V gene: TRBV18
J gene: TRBJ1-1

CDR3 DNA: TGTGCCAGTAGTATAAGGGGCCGAACTGAAGCTTTCTTT
CDR3 protein: CASSIRGRTEAFF
D gene: -
V gene: TRBV19
J gene: TRBJ1-1

CDR3 DNA: TGTGCCAGCAGCATAGATGACAGGGTAAAGTACTTC
CDR3 protein: CASSIDDRVKYF
D gene: TRBD1
V gene: TRBV7-8
J gene: TRBJ2-7

CDR3 DNA: TGTGCCATCAGCTCGGGACAGGGGGATCTCACAGATACGCAGTATTTT
CDR3 protein: CAISSGQGDLTDTQYF
D gene: TRBD1
V gene: TRBV10-3
J gene: TRBJ2-3

CDR3 DNA: TGTGCCAGCAGTAAACAGGGACGAGACTCACCCCTCCACTTT
CDR3 protein: CASSKQGRDSPLHF
D gene: -
V gene: TRBV6-5
J gene: TRBJ1-6

CDR3 DNA: TGTGCCAGCAGCGTAGACGTCTTAAACATTGAAGCTTTCTTT
CDR3 protein: CASSVDVLNIEAFF
D gene: -
V gene: TRBV9
J gene: TRBJ1-1

CDR3 DNA: TGTGCCAGCAGCTCGACAGGGGGGAGTGAAAAACTGTTTTTT
CDR3 protein: CASSSTGGSEKLFF
D gene: TRBD1
V gene: TRBV7-3
J gene: TRBJ1-4

CDR3 DNA: TGTGCCAGCAGTGGATTCGGGGGGGCCGGAGAGACCCAGTACTTC
CDR3 protein: CASSGFGGAGETQYF
D gene: TRBD2
V gene: TRBV2
J gene: TRBJ2-5

CDR3 DNA: TGTGCCAGCAGCGCTCAAGAACGGGACAACTACGAGCAGTACTTC
CDR3 protein: CASSAQERDNYEQYF
D gene: -
V gene: TRBV9
J gene: TRBJ2-7

CDR3 DNA: TGTGCCAGCAGCGTAGCGACTAGCGGGGGGTACAATGAGCAGTTCTTC
CDR3 protein: CASSVATSGGYNEQFF
D gene: TRBD2
V gene: TRBV9
J gene: TRBJ2-1

CDR3 DNA: TGCAGTGCTAGGGTAGAGCGTGGCTACACCTTC
CDR3 protein: CSARVERGYTF
D gene: -
V gene: TRBV20-1
J gene: TRBJ1-2

CDR3 DNA: TGTGCCAGCAGTGGTGAGGCCACAGATACGCAGTATTTT
CDR3 protein: CASSGEATDTQYF
D gene: -
V gene: TRBV5-4
J gene: TRBJ2-3

CDR3 DNA: TGTGCCTGGAGTGTAAACGGGGGTAATGAAAAACTGTTTTTT
CDR3 protein: CAWSVNGGNEKLFF
D gene: -
V gene: TRBV30
J gene: TRBJ1-4

CDR3 DNA: TGTGCCTGGAGCCCTCATCACACAGGGGGCGGGCAAGAGACCCAGTACTTC
CDR3 protein: CAWSPHHTGGGQETQYF
D gene: TRBD1
V gene: TRBV30
J gene: TRBJ2-5

CDR3 DNA: TGTGCCAGCAGTTTTGGGGGGTTGGCTGAAGCTTTCTTT
CDR3 protein: CASSFGGLAEAFF
D gene: -
V gene: TRBV27
J gene: TRBJ1-1

CDR3 DNA: TGTGCCAGCAGCCAAGGAAGCGGATCCACAGATACGCAGTATTTT
CDR3 protein: CASSQGSGSTDTQYF
D gene: -
V gene: TRBV14
J gene: TRBJ2-3

CDR3 DNA: TGTGCCAGCAGCCCCAGGACTAGCGGGAGGAGGTACAATGAGCAGTTCTTC
CDR3 protein: CASSPRTSGRRYNEQFF
D gene: TRBD2
V gene: TRBV11-3
J gene: TRBJ2-1

CDR3 DNA: TGCGCCAGCAGCTCCCAGGGGGTAGGTGGGGCCAACGTCCTGACTTTC
CDR3 protein: CASSSQGVGGANVLTF
D gene: TRBD1
V gene: TRBV5-1
J gene: TRBJ2-6

CDR3 DNA: TGTGCCAGCAGCTTAGTTACCGGGACAGGCCCTGTCTACGAGCAGTACTTC
CDR3 protein: CASSLVTGTGPVYEQYF
D gene: TRBD1
V gene: TRBV7-9
J gene: TRBJ2-7

CDR3 DNA: TGCAGCGGGGCCCTCTTTTATGAGCAGTTCTTC
CDR3 protein: CSGALFYEQFF
D gene: -
V gene: TRBV29-1
J gene: TRBJ2-1

CDR3 DNA: TGTGCCAGCAGTGAGGAAGGGACAGGCAATTTCCACAATGAGCAGTTCTTC
CDR3 protein: CASSEEGTGNFHNEQFF
D gene: TRBD1
V gene: TRBV6-1
J gene: TRBJ2-1

CDR3 DNA: TGTGCCAGCTCAAGGACAGGGGGAGGCAAAGAGACCCAGTACTTC
CDR3 protein: CASSRTGGGKETQYF
D gene: TRBD1
V gene: TRBV18
J gene: TRBJ2-5

CDR3 DNA: TGCGCCAGCAGCTTGGGGGAAAGGGGGCTTGAACCCCTCCACTTT
CDR3 protein: CASSLGERGLEPLHF
D gene: TRBD1
V gene: TRBV5-1
J gene: TRBJ1-6

CDR3 DNA: TGTGCCAGCAGCCGACAGGGGGTGAGGGAAAAACTGTTTTTT
CDR3 protein: CASSRQGVREKLFF
D gene: TRBD1
V gene: TRBV25-1
J gene: TRBJ1-4

CDR3 DNA: TGTGCCAGCTCGGAGCGTTTCACCGGGGAGCTGTTTTTT
CDR3 protein: CASSERFTGELFF
D gene: -
V gene: TRBV18
J gene: TRBJ2-2

CDR3 DNA: TGTGCCAGCAGCTTAGTACAGGTCCACTTCGAGACCCAGTACTTC
CDR3 protein: CASSLVQVHFETQYF
D gene: -
V gene: TRBV7-9
J gene: TRBJ2-5

CDR3 DNA: TGCAGCGTTGAAGGGAGCGGGGGTTGGGTGGAGACCCAGTACTTC
CDR3 protein: CSVEGSGGWVETQYF
D gene: TRBD2
V gene: TRBV29-1
J gene: TRBJ2-5

CDR3 DNA: TGCAGCGGTAGAAAGGGGGCAACAACTAATGAAAAACTGTTTTTT
CDR3 protein: CSGRKGATTNEKLFF
D gene: TRBD1
V gene: TRBV29-1
J gene: TRBJ1-4

CDR3 DNA: TGCGCCAGCAGTCGACACACGAAGCTGCAGTATTTT
CDR3 protein: CASSRHTKLQYF
D gene: -
V gene: TRBV23-1
J gene: TRBJ2-3

CDR3 DNA: TGTGCCAGCAGCCGGTTGACAGGGGCTGGAAACACCATATATTTT
CDR3 protein: CASSRLTGAGNTIYF
D gene: TRBD1
V gene: TRBV5-6
J gene: TRBJ1-3

CDR3 DNA: TGTGCCAGCAGGCCCTGGGGACAGGCCAGGACGCAGTATTTT
CDR3 protein: CASRPWGQARTQYF
D gene: TRBD1
V gene: TRBV6-6
J gene: TRBJ2-3

CDR3 DNA: TGTGCCAGTAGTAGCTGGACTAGCGGGGCTAGCACAGATACGCAGTATTTT
CDR3 protein: CASSSWTSGASTDTQYF
D gene: TRBD2
V gene: TRBV19
J gene: TRBJ2-3

CDR3 DNA: TGTGCCAGCAGCTTGTTGTACAGGGAATATGGCTACACCTTC
CDR3 protein: CASSLLYREYGYTF
D gene: -
V gene: TRBV5-6
J gene: TRBJ1-2

CDR3 DNA: TGCGCCAGCAGCTTGGAGGGGCATGGCTATGGCTACACCTTC
CDR3 protein: CASSLEGHGYGYTF
D gene: -
V gene: TRBV5-1
J gene: TRBJ1-2

CDR3 DNA: TGCGCCAGCAGCTTGTGGGGGACTAGCGGCCAAAGCACAGATACGCAGTATTTT
CDR3 protein: CASSLWGTSGQSTDTQYF
D gene: TRBD2
V gene: TRBV5-1
J gene: TRBJ2-3

CDR3 DNA: TGTGCCAGCAGTTACCCACAGGGGACTGGAAACACCATATATTTT
CDR3 protein: CASSYPQGTGNTIYF
D gene: TRBD1
V gene: TRBV6-6
J gene: TRBJ1-3

CDR3 DNA: TGTGCCAGCAGCTTACACCCAGGCCTGAACACTGAAGCTTTCTTT
CDR3 protein: CASSLHPGLNTEAFF
D gene: -
V gene: TRBV7-3
J gene: TRBJ1-1

CDR3 DNA: TGCGCCAGCAGCTCCGTGGACAGGGGTAAGGTCTATGGCTACACCTTC
CDR3 protein: CASSSVDRGKVYGYTF
D gene: TRBD1
V gene: TRBV5-1
J gene: TRBJ1-2

CDR3 DNA: TGTGCCAGCAGCATTAGCACGTACCAAGAGACCCAGTACTTC
CDR3 protein: CASSISTYQETQYF
D gene: -
V gene: TRBV11-1
J gene: TRBJ2-5

CDR3 DNA: TGTGCCAGCAGCCTACCGGGAGTTCAAGAGACCCAGTACTTC
CDR3 protein: CASSLPGVQETQYF
D gene: -
V gene: TRBV28
J gene: TRBJ2-5

CDR3 DNA: TGCGCCACACCCGGGGGAAGCAATCAGCCCCAGCATTTT
CDR3 protein: CATPGGSNQPQHF
D gene: -
V gene: TRBV23-1
J gene: TRBJ1-5

CDR3 DNA: TGTGCCAGCAGCCAAGAAGATCGGGACTACTATGGCTACACCTTC
CDR3 protein: CASSQEDRDYYGYTF
D gene: -
V gene: TRBV4-2
J gene: TRBJ1-2

CDR3 DNA: TGTGCCAGCAGCATTGCCTCCGGGACTAGCGGGGCCGATCAAGAGACCCAGTACTTC
CDR3 protein: CASSIASGTSGADQETQYF
D gene: TRBD2
V gene: TRBV9
J gene: TRBJ2-5

CDR3 DNA: TGTGCCACCAGCAGCCCCGCGACAGGGGTAGCTTTCTTT
CDR3 protein: CATSSPATGVAFF
D gene: TRBD1
V gene: TRBV15
J gene: TRBJ1-1

CDR3 DNA: TGTGCCAGCAGCGTAGGGGACAGAGGCAATGAGCAGTTCTTC
CDR3 protein: CASSVGDRGNEQFF
D gene: TRBD1
V gene: TRBV9
J gene: TRBJ2-1

CDR3 DNA: TGTGCCAGTAGTATGCTGGGAAGGGGCTCTGGGGCCAACGTCCTGACTTTC
CDR3 protein: CASSMLGRGSGANVLTF
D gene: -
V gene: TRBV19
J gene: TRBJ2-6

CDR3 DNA: TGTGCCAGTAGTAAGGGGGACCAAGAGACCCAGTACTTC
CDR3 protein: CASSKGDQETQYF
D gene: -
V gene: TRBV19
J gene: TRBJ2-5

CDR3 DNA: TGCAGCGTTGATGGGGCTATCACTGAGCAGTTCTTC
CDR3 protein: CSVDGAITEQFF
D gene: -
V gene: TRBV29-1
J gene: TRBJ2-1

CDR3 DNA: TGTGCCAGCAGTGAATCAGGGAAGACGAGCAATCAGCCCCAGCATTTT
CDR3 protein: CASSESGKTSNQPQHF
D gene: -
V gene: TRBV25-1
J gene: TRBJ1-5

CDR3 DNA: TGCGCCAGCAGCTTGGGACAAGTTGACAATGAGCAGTTCTTC
CDR3 protein: CASSLGQVDNEQFF
D gene: -
V gene: TRBV5-1
J gene: TRBJ2-1

CDR3 DNA: TGTGCCAGCAGTCACTCCGGGACAGGGGACGGGGGCTACACCTTC
CDR3 protein: CASSHSGTGDGGYTF
D gene: TRBD1
V gene: TRBV27
J gene: TRBJ1-2

CDR3 DNA: TGTGCCAGCAGTGAAGGTCCAGGGTCACCGGGTGGGGCTTTCTTT
CDR3 protein: CASSEGPGSPGGAFF
D gene: -
V gene: TRBV6-1
J gene: TRBJ1-1

CDR3 DNA: TGTGCCAGCAGCCCTGGACAGACTCGGACAACTGGCTACACCTTC
CDR3 protein: CASSPGQTRTTGYTF
D gene: -
V gene: TRBV5-4
J gene: TRBJ1-2

CDR3 DNA: TGTGCCAGCAGCCCGGACATAGTAAACATTCAGTACTTC
CDR3 protein: CASSPDIVNIQYF
D gene: -
V gene: TRBV4-2
J gene: TRBJ2-4

CDR3 DNA: TGCGCCAGCAGCCGGCCCGGACAGGGACGGGTAAACACCATATATTTT
CDR3 protein: CASSRPGQGRVNTIYF
D gene: TRBD1
V gene: TRBV4-1
J gene: TRBJ1-3

CDR3 DNA: TGTGCCAGTGCCAGGGGGAATAATGACAATGAGCAGTTCTTC
CDR3 protein: CASARGNNDNEQFF
D gene: TRBD1
V gene: TRBV19
J gene: TRBJ2-1